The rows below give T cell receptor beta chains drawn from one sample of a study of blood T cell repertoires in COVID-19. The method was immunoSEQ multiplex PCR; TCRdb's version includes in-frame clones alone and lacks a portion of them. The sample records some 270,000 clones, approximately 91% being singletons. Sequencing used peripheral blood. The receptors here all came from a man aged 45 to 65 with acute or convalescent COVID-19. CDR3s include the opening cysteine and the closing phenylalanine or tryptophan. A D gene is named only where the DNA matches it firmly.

CDR3: CASSEAVGRPLYGYTF
V: TRBV6-1
D: .
J: TRBJ1-2

CDR3: CAISDGGRNEQFF
V: TRBV10-3
D: .
J: TRBJ2-1

CDR3: CASSARQGLGPQHF
V: TRBV7-9
D: TRBD1
J: TRBJ1-5

CDR3: CASSQDRVPAFF
V: TRBV14
D: .
J: TRBJ1-1

CDR3: CASSPSTHSGELFF
V: TRBV14
D: .
J: TRBJ2-2

CDR3: CASSIGTAYGYTF
V: TRBV5-6
D: TRBD1
J: TRBJ1-2

CDR3: CASKPEGGHTGELFF
V: TRBV2
D: .
J: TRBJ2-2

CDR3: CASSDRVPGQGLTEAFF
V: TRBV5-4
D: TRBD1
J: TRBJ1-1

CDR3: CASSLRDRGYEQYF
V: TRBV18
D: TRBD1
J: TRBJ2-7

CDR3: CASSLVGRSTQYF
V: TRBV5-1
D: .
J: TRBJ2-5

CDR3: CASSEQGTGELFF
V: TRBV6-4
D: .
J: TRBJ2-2

CDR3: CASSLHQGGNEKLFF
V: TRBV5-1
D: TRBD1
J: TRBJ1-4

CDR3: CASSPIGGSYGYTF
V: TRBV18
D: .
J: TRBJ1-2

CDR3: CASSYTGELFF
V: TRBV2
D: .
J: TRBJ2-2

CDR3: CASSPHWGDQPQHF
V: TRBV3-1/TRBV3-2
D: .
J: TRBJ1-5

CDR3: CASRLEWGGRNEQFF
V: TRBV7-9
D: TRBD2
J: TRBJ2-1

CDR3: CASSFGEAQYF
V: TRBV7-9
D: .
J: TRBJ2-5

CDR3: CASSLGQGRIVEAFF
V: TRBV7-9
D: .
J: TRBJ1-1

CDR3: CASSQGENGNTIYF
V: TRBV3-1/TRBV3-2
D: .
J: TRBJ1-3

CDR3: CASSPPMVIANQPQHF
V: TRBV7-8
D: .
J: TRBJ1-5

CDR3: CAWSLGGSNQPQHF
V: TRBV30
D: .
J: TRBJ1-5

CDR3: CASSLPDSYEQYF
V: TRBV5-8
D: .
J: TRBJ2-7

CDR3: CASSSTGGQETQYF
V: TRBV7-3
D: TRBD1
J: TRBJ2-5

CDR3: CASSQETDNSPLHF
V: TRBV14
D: .
J: TRBJ1-6

CDR3: CATSPGTALFEQYF
V: TRBV24-1
D: TRBD1
J: TRBJ2-7

CDR3: CASSLPTGGGNEQFF
V: TRBV4-1
D: TRBD2
J: TRBJ2-1

CDR3: CASSLVGVGYTF
V: TRBV5-6
D: .
J: TRBJ1-2

CDR3: CAWRGQLSYEQYF
V: TRBV30
D: TRBD1
J: TRBJ2-7

CDR3: CASSPTSGYEQYF
V: TRBV3-1/TRBV3-2
D: TRBD2
J: TRBJ2-7

CDR3: CASSLSDSTEAFF
V: TRBV7-3
D: .
J: TRBJ1-1

CDR3: CASSSTRGSYNEQFF
V: TRBV7-2
D: .
J: TRBJ2-1

CDR3: CASSKTGRNTGELFF
V: TRBV19
D: TRBD1
J: TRBJ2-2

CDR3: CASSLGSDGTQYF
V: TRBV12-3/TRBV12-4
D: .
J: TRBJ2-5

CDR3: CAISERAGRDSNQPQHF
V: TRBV10-3
D: .
J: TRBJ1-5

CDR3: CASSLGFLADYEQYF
V: TRBV5-1
D: TRBD2
J: TRBJ2-7

CDR3: CASSSSRGHPSQEQYF
V: TRBV18
D: .
J: TRBJ2-7

CDR3: CASSPREGGAWETQYF
V: TRBV9
D: .
J: TRBJ2-5

CDR3: CASSGALNYGYTF
V: TRBV2
D: .
J: TRBJ1-2

CDR3: CASSFSGQGAGYTF
V: TRBV5-4
D: TRBD1
J: TRBJ1-2

CDR3: CASSQTGVNYGYTF
V: TRBV3-1/TRBV3-2
D: .
J: TRBJ1-2

CDR3: CASSQGQVGDREQYF
V: TRBV4-1
D: .
J: TRBJ2-7

CDR3: CAWRSRTTQSYNSPLHF
V: TRBV30
D: .
J: TRBJ1-6

CDR3: CASSPGAGGTDTQYF
V: TRBV18
D: .
J: TRBJ2-3

CDR3: CASSTTGIGTF
V: TRBV11-2
D: TRBD1
J: TRBJ1-2

CDR3: CASSRPYRELNYGYTF
V: TRBV5-4
D: .
J: TRBJ1-2